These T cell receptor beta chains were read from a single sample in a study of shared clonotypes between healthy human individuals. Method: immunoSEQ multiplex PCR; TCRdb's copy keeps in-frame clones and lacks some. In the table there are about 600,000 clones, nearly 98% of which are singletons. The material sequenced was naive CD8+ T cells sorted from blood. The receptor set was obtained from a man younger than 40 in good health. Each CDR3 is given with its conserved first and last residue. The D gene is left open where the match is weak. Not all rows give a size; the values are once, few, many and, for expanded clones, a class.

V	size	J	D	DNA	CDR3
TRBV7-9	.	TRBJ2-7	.	TGTGCCAGCAGCTCTAGTACGGGACTCCCCTACGAGCAGTACTTC	CASSSSTGLPYEQYF
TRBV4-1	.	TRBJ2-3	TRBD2	TGCGCCAGCAGCCAAAACTCCGGGCTAGCGGGAGGCGATACGCAGTATTTT	CASSQNSGLAGGDTQYF
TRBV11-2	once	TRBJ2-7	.	TGTGCCAGCAGCTTAGTCCTAGCCTACGAGCAGTACTTC	CASSLVLAYEQYF
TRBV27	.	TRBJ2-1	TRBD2	TGTGCCAGTCGGACTAGCGGGAGGGTCAATGAGCAGTTCTTC	CASRTSGRVNEQFF
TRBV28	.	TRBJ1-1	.	TGTGCCAGCAGTTTTGGGTACACTGAAGCTTTCTTT	CASSFGYTEAFF
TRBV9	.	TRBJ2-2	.	TGTGCCAGCAGCGTAGGACAGGCCACCGGGGAGCTGTTTTTT	CASSVGQATGELFF
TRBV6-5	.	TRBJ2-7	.	TGTGCCAGCAGTTACTCGGGCGGTTCCTACGAGCAGTACTTC	CASSYSGGSYEQYF
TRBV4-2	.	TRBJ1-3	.	TGTGCCAGCAGCCAAGGGGGAGGGCTGGGAAACACCATATATTTT	CASSQGGGLGNTIYF
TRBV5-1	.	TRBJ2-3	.	TGTGCCAGCAGCTTGGCTTTGGGCGGGAGCACAGATACGCAGTATTTT	CASSLALGGSTDTQYF
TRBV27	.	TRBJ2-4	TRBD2	TGTGCCAGCAGTGTGCTAGCGGGGGGTCTTTTAGCCAAAAACATTCAGTACTTC	CASSVLAGGLLAKNIQYF
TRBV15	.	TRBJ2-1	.	TGTGCCACCAGCGGGGGTAGGCTCGGTAACAATGAGCAGTTCTTC	CATSGGRLGNNEQFF
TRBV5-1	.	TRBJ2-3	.	TGCGCCAGCAGCGTCCGGGACGCCAGCGCAGATACGCAGTATTTT	CASSVRDASADTQYF
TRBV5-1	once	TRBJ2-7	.	TGCGCCAGCAGCACCAGCTTTTCAGCAGCACTGGGGCGCCACGAGCAGTACTTC	CASSTSFSAALGRHEQYF
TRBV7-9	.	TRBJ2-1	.	TGTGCCAGCAGCCCAGACGGCTGGAATGAGCAGTTCTTC	CASSPDGWNEQFF
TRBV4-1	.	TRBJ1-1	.	TGCGCCAGCAGCCAAGAGAGGCGGTTCGATACGGCTTTCTTT	CASSQERRFDTAFF
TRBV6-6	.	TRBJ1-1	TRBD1	TGTGCCAGCAGCCCCGGACAGGGGGGTACTGAAGCTTTCTTT	CASSPGQGGTEAFF
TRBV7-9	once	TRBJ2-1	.	TGTGCCAGCAGCTTAACTAGCAATGAGCAGTTCTTC	CASSLTSNEQFF
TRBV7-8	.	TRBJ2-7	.	TGTGCCAGCAGCGTCGTTTCCTCAGCAACATTAGTTAGCTACGAGCAGTACTTC	CASSVVSSATLVSYEQYF
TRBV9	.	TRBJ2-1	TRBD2	TGTGCCAGCAGCGCCTACAGACTAGCGGGAGAATTAGATGAGCAGTTCTTC	CASSAYRLAGELDEQFF
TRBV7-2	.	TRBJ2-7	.	TGTGCCAGCAGCTTAGCGTTGGGGGACTACGAGCAGTACTTC	CASSLALGDYEQYF
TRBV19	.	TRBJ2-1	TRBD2	TGTGCCAGTAGTACTCGACTAGCGGGAAACAATGAGCAGTTCTTC	CASSTRLAGNNEQFF
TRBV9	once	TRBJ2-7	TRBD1	TGTGCCAGCAGCGTAGGGGGACAGCCCTCCTACGAGCAGTACTTC	CASSVGGQPSYEQYF
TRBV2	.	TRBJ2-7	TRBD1	TGTGCCAGCTCAAGGCCGGGACAGCAACCCTACGAGCAGTACTTC	CASSRPGQQPYEQYF
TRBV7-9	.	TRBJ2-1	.	TGTGCCAGCAGCGAAGCCTACGGGACTGATTACAATGAGCAGTTCTTC	CASSEAYGTDYNEQFF
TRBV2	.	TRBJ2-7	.	TGTGCCAGCAGAGGAGGCGAGCAGTACTTC	CASRGGEQYF
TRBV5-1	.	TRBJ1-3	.	TGCGCCAGCAGTGGGTCCGTGGAGGCCTCTGGAAACACCATATATTTT	CASSGSVEASGNTIYF
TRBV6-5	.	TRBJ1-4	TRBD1	TGTGCCAGCAGTTCCGGGACAGGCAATGAAAAACTGTTTTTT	CASSSGTGNEKLFF
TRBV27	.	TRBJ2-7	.	TGTGCCAGCGCGCCAGGAGGGACCTACGAGCAGTACTTC	CASAPGGTYEQYF
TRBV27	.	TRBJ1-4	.	TGTGCCAGCAGTTCCTCCGCCAATGAAAAACTGTTTTTT	CASSSSANEKLFF